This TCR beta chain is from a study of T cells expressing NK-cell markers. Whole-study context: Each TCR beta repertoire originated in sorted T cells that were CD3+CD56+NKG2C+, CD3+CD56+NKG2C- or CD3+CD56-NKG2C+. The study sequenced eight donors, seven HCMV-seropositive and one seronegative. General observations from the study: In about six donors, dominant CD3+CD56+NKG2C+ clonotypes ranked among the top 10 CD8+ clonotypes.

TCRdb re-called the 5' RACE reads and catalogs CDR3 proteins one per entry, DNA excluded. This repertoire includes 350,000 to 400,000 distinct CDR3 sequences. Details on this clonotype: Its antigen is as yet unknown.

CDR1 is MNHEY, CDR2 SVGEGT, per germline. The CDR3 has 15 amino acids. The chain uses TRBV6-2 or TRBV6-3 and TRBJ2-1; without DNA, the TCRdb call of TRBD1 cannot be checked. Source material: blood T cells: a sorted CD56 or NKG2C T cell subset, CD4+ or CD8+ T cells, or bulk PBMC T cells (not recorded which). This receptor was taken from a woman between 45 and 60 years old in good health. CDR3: CASSSSRGTHNEQFF.